The clone carrying this T cell receptor beta chain was detected many times. The target antigen is unknown. This specimen belongs to a study of CD8 T cells in ankylosing spondylitis. CDR1 SGHRS and CDR2 YFSETQ come from the germline V gene. The CDR3 covers 16 residues. Trimming cost V 3 bases and J 0 bases, with 13 bases left between them. Notes on the study in general: Researchers report that disease-linked clones proved CD8+ and relatively rare in peripheral blood.

The authors made TCR beta libraries by quantitative 5'-RACE with molecular barcodes. TCRdb re-called the 5' RACE reads through MiXCR, storing one row per CDR3 protein. The table records 150,000 to 200,000 distinct CDR3 sequences, about 18% of them present only once. The chain links TRBV5-1 to TRBJ2-4; D remains unclear. The receptor comes from a male donor with ankylosing spondylitis or in good health (not recorded which). The sequencing sample was made of blood, either unsorted or a sorted T cell fraction (not recorded which). DNA for the CDR3: TGCGCCAGCAGCTCACTACCTGGTGAAGCCAAAAACATTCAGTACTTC. It encodes CASSSLPGEAKNIQYF.